This T cell receptor (beta chain) comes out of a study of cytomegalovirus exposure and HLA in healthy donors. Study observations and caveats: Follow-up analysis later connected one missense variant in DCLRE1C with trimming of TCR beta V- and J-genes.

On this clone itself: What it binds is not known.

The PCR used 60 Vbeta and 13 Jbeta primers. The assay was immunoSEQ multiplex PCR, and TCRdb's table has in-frame clones only and misses some. The profile shows about 160,000 clones, around 82% of them singletons. Germline V gives CDR1 SGHTA, CDR2 FQGNSA. The CDR3 length is 14 residues. V was clipped by 8 bases and J by 2 bases, with 12 bases between them. The chain combines TRBV7-2 with TRBJ1-4; no clear D. The source material was PBMCs. This clonotype originated in a man aged 50 or older in good health and CMV-seropositive. The CDR3 sequence is CASRNSGTNEKLFF. The CDR3 nucleotides are TGTGCCAGCCGTAATTCAGGCACTAATGAAAAACTGTTTTTT.